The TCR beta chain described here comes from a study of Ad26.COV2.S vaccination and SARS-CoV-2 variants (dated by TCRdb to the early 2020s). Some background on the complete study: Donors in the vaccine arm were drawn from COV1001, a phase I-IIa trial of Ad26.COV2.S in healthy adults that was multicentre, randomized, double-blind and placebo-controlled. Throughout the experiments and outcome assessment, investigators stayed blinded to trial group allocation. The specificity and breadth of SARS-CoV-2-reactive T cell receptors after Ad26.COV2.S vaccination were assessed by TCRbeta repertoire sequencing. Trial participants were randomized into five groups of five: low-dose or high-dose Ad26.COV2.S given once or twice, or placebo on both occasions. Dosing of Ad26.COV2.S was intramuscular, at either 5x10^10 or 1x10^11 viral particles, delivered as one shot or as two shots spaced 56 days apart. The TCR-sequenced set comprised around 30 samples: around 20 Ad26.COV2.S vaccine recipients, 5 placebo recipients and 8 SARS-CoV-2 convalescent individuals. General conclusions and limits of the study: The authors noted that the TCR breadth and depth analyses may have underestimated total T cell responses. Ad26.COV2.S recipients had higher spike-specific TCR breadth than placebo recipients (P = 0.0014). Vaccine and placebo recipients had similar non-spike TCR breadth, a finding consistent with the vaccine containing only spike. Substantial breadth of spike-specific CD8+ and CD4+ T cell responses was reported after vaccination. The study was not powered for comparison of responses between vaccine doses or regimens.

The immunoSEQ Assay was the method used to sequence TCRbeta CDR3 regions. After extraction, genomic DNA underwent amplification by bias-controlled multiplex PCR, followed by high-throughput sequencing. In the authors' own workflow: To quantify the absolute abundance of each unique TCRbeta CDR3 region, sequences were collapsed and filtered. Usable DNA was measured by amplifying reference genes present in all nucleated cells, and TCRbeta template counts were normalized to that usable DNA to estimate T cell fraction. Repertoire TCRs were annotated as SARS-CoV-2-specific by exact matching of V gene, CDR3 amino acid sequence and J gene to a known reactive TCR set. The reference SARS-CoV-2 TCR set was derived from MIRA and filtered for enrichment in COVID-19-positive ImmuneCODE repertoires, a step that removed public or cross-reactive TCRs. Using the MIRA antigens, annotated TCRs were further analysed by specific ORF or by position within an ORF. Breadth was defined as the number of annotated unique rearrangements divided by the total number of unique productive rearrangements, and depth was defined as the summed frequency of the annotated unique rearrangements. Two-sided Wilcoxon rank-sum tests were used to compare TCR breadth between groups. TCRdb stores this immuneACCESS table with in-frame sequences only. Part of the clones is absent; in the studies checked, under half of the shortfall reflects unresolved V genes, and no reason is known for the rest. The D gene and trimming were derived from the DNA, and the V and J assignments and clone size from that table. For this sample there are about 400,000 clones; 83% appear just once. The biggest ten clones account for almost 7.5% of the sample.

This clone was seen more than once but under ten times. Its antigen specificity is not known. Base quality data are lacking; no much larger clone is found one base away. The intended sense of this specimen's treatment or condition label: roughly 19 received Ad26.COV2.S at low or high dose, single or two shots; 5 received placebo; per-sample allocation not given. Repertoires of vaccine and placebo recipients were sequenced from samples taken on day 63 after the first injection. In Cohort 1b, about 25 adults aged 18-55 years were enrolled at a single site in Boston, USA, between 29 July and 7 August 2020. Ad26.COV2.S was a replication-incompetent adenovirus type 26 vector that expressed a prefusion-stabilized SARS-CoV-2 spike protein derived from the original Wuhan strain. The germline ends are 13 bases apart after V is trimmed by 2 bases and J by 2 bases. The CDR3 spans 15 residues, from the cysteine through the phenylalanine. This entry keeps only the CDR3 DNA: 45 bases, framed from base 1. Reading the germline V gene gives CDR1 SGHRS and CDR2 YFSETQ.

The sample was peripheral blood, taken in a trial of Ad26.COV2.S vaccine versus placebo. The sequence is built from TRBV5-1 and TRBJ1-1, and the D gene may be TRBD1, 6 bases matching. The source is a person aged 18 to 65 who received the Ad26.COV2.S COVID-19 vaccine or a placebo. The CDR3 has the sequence CASSFSGTPNTEAFF. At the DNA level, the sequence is TGCGCCAGCAGCTTCTCCGGGACACCCAACACTGAAGCTTTCTTT. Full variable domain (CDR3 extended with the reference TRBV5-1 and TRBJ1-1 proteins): KAGVTQTPRYLIKTRGQQVTLSCSPISGHRSVSWYQQTPGQGLQFLFEYFSETQRNKGNFPGRFSGRQFSNSRSEMNVSTLELGDSALYLCASSFSGTPNTEAFFGQGTRLTVV.